The T cell receptor beta chain described here comes from a study of T cell repertoires in cytomegalovirus infection. Study details: Public TCR beta signatures marked donors with CMV infection and the matching HLA. Study-level results: HLA-C-restricted, CMV-specific TCR beta clonotypes were dominant ex vivo. Cumulative public TCR beta family frequency identified CMV carriers with the relevant HLA.

The sample holds a few counts of this clonotype. Its specificity is unknown. Trimming cost V 8 bases and J 9 bases; bases outside gene matches: 8. There are 13 residues in the CDR3. TCRdb re-analysed the reads in MiXCR, keeping a single row per CDR3 protein. The table records 450,000 to 650,000 distinct CDR3 sequences, more than 25% of them present only once. Sequencing was performed on PBMCs. This sequence joins TRBV12-3 or TRBV12-4 and TRBJ2-1, with 9 nucleotides matching TRBD2. This TCR was sampled from a human donor in good health (CMV status not recorded). Some clones in this sample may be carry-over from other donors' samples. CDR3 in amino acids: CASGLAGVSEQFF. The CDR3 nucleotides are TGTGCCAGCGGGTTAGCGGGAGTTAGTGAGCAGTTCTTC.